These T cell receptor beta chains were read from a single sample in a study of T cells in Graves' hyperthyroidism and ophthalmopathy. MiXCR was run by TCRdb on the multiplex PCR reads, yielding one entry per CDR3 protein. In the table there are a few hundred thousand distinct CDR3 sequences, around 23% of which are singletons. The sample comprised blood. These receptors came from a woman aged 45-60 years with Graves' hyperthyroidism. Each CDR3 is given with its conserved first and last residue.

v_call cdr3_aa
TRBV10-3 CAISGGGSENTIYF
TRBV27 CASSLSRGNEQFF
TRBV24-1 CATGDSGTGGWEQFF
TRBV7-7 CASSPAAETQYF
TRBV7-3 CASSLGRRATDTQYF
TRBV6-1 CASSEQGEAFF
TRBV30 CAWRRAGGNEKLFF
TRBV20-1 CSASGRGQGPDTQYF
TRBV7-9 CASSLGDIGTGELFF
TRBV5-1 CASQGSPNYGYTF
TRBV19 CASSTHKVQQGYTF
TRBV20-1 CSAIPGQGLGQYF
TRBV27 CASSLWGAEQYF
TRBV19 CASSFYRDSTDTQYF
TRBV9 CASSVGGGAHNEQFF
TRBV27 CASSSIRNYGYTF
TRBV29-1 CSATDLGETQYF
TRBV28 CASEKYSGANVLTF
TRBV5-1 CASSLSSWTDRATYEQYF
TRBV6-1 CASSETVSVEQYF
TRBV10-3 CAISVLEDVNYNEQFF
TRBV2 CASSARNAGWGGTTEAFF
TRBV6-1 CASSEARVGGYTF
TRBV3-1 CASSQDLRTSMNTEAFF
TRBV28 CASSLSPNEKLFF
TRBV19 CASSIQGIGSPLHF
TRBV4-2 CASSQGDSSYNSPLHF
TRBV9 CASSPLAGGSNEQFF
TRBV28 CASSLTEAGRGTIYF
TRBV6-5 CASSYKYLAVANTGELFF
TRBV11-2 CASSTGQASSYNEQFF
TRBV5-1 CASSFLTSGDKDTQYF
TRBV5-1 CASSPRDDHAYGYTF
TRBV3-1 CASSTLSEQYF
TRBV12-3/TRBV12-4 CASSLEPSSYEQYF
TRBV20-1 CSASPQGWHEQYF
TRBV5-1 CASSLARAVGEKLFF
TRBV20-1 CSASRGGFTEAFF
TRBV20-1 CSARDNRDIQETQYF
TRBV5-5 CASSLVEGYEQYF
TRBV7-6 CASSLALGADYGYTF